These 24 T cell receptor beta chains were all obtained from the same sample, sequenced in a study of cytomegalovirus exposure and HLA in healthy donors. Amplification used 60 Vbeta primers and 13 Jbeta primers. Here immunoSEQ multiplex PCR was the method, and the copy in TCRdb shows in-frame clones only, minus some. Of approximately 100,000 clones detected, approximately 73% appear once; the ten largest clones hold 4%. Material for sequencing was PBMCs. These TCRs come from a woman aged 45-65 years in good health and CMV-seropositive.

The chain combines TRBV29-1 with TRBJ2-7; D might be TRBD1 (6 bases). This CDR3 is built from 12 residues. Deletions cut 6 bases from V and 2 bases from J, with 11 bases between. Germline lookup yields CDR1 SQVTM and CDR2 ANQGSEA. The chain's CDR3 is CSVRGSAYEQYF. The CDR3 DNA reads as TGCAGCGTCAGGGGCAGCGCCTACGAGCAGTACTTC.

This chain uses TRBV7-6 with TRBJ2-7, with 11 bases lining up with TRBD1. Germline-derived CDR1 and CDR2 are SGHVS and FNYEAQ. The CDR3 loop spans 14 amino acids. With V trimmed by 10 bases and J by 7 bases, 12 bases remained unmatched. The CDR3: CATSRGQGAAEQYF. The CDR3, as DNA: TGTGCCACCAGTCGAGGACAGGGGGCTGCAGAGCAGTACTTC.

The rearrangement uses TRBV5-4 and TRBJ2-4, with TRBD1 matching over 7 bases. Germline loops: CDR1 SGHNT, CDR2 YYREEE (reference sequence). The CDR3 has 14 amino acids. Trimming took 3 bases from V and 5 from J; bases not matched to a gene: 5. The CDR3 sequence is CASSSRQGENIQYF. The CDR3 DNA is TGTGCCAGCAGCTCTCGACAGGGCGAAAACATTCAGTACTTC.

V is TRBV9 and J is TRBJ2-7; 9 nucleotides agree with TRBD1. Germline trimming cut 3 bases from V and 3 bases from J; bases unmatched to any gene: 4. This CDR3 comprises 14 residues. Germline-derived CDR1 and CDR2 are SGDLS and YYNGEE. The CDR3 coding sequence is TGTGCCAGCAGCGAGGGGACAGGGTTCTACGAGCAGTACTTC. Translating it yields CASSEGTGFYEQYF.

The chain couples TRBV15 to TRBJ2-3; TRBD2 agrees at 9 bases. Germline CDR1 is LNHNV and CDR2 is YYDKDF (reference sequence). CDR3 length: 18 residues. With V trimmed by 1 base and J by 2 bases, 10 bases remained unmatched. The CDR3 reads CATSRARAGGLITDTQYF. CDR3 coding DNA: TGTGCCACCAGCAGAGCCAGAGCGGGGGGCCTAATCACAGATACGCAGTATTTT.

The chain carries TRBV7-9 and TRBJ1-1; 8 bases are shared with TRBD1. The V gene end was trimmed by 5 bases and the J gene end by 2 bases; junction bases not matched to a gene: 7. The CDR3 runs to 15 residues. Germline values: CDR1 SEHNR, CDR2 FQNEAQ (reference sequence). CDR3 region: CASSPQTGANTEAFF. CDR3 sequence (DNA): TGTGCCAGCAGCCCACAGACAGGGGCCAACACTGAAGCTTTCTTT. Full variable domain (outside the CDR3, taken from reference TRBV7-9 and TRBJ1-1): DTGVSQNPRHKITKRGQNVTFRCDPISEHNRLYWYRQTLGQGPEFLTYFQNEAQLEKSRLLSDRFSAERPKGSFSTLEIQRTEQGDSAMYLCASSPQTGANTEAFFGQGTRLTVV.

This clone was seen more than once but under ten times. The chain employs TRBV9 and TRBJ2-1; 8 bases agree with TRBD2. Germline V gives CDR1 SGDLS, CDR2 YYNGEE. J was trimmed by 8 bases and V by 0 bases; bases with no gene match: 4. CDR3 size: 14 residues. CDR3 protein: CASSVGQAGDEQFF. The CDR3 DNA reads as TGTGCCAGCAGCGTAGGTCAAGCGGGGGATGAGCAGTTCTTC.

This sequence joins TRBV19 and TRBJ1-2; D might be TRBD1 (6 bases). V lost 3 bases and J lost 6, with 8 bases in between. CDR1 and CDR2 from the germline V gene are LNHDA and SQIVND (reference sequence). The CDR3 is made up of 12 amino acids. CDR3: CASSIGGHGYTF. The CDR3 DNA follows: TGTGCCAGTAGTATTGGGGGCCATGGCTACACCTTC.

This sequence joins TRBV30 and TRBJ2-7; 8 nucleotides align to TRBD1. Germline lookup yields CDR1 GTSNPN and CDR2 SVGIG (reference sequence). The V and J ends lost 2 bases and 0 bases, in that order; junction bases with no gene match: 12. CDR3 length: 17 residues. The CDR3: CAWSFTPGTGPSYEQYF. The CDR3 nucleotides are TGTGCCTGGAGTTTTACGCCCGGGACAGGACCCTCCTACGAGCAGTACTTC.

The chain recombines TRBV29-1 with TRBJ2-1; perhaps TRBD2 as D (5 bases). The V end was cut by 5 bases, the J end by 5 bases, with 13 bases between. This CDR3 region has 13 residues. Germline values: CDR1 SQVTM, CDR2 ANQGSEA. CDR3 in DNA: TGCAGCGTTATGGAGGTTTTGGACAATGAGCAGTTCTTC. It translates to CSVMEVLDNEQFF.

The chain's CDR3 is CASISGGGTGNTIYF. The DNA of the CDR3 is TGTGCCAGCATCTCGGGCGGAGGAACTGGAAACACCATATATTTT. V and J are TRBV5-6 and TRBJ1-3; D remains ambiguous. Germline-derived CDR1 and CDR2 are SGHDT and YYEEEE. This CDR3 is 15 amino acids long. Between the trimmed V and J ends, which lost 6 bases and 2 bases, there was a span of 15 bases. The whole variable domain, remainder taken from reference TRBV5-6 and TRBJ1-3, is DAGVTQSPTHLIKTRGQQVTLRCSPKSGHDTVSWYQQALGQGPQFIFQYYEEEERQRGNFPDRFSGHQFPNYSSELNVNALLLGDSALYLCASISGGGTGNTIYFGEGSWLTVV.

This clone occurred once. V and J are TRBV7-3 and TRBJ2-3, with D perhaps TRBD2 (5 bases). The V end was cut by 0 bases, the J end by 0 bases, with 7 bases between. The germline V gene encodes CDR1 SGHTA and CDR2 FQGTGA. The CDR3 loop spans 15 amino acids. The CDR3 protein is CASSLTRVSTDTQYF. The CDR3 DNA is TGTGCCAGCAGCTTAACGAGGGTTAGCACAGATACGCAGTATTTT.

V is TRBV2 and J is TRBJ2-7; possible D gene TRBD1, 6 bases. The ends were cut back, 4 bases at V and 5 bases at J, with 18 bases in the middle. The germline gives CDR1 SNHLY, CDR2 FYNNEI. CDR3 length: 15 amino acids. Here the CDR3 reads CASSGVTGYRDEQYF. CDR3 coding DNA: TGTGCCAGCAGTGGTGTAACAGGGTATAGGGACGAGCAGTACTTC.

The DNA for the CDR3 is TGCGCCAGCAGCTTGGATTCTTCAGGGAGGTACGAGCAGTACTTC. Protein product: CASSLDSSGRYEQYF. This chain links TRBV5-1 with TRBJ2-5; D possibly corresponds to TRBD2 (6 bases). The DNA end is a closer match to TRBJ2-7, so the J assignment may be wrong. In germline, CDR1 is SGHRS, CDR2 YFSETQ. There are 15 residues in the CDR3.

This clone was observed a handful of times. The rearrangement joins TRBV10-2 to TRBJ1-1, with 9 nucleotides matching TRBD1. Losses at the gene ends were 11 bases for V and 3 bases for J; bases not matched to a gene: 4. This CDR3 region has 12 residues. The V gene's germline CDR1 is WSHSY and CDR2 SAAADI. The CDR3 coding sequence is TGCGCCGCTCGGGACAGGGACACTGAAGCTTTCTTT. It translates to CAARDRDTEAFF.

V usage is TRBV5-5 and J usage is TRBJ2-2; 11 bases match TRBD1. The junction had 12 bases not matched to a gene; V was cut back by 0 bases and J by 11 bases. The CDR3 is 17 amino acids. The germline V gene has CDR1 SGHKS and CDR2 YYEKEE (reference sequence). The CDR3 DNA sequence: TGTGCCAGCAGCTTGGCCCCGCTTGGGACAGGGGGTGGAGAGCTGTTTTTT. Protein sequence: CASSLAPLGTGGGELFF.

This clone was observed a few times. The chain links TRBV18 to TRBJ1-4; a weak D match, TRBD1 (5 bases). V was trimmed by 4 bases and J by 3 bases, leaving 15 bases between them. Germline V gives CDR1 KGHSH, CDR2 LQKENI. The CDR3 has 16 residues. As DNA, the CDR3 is TGTGCCAGCTCACTCGTTTTACAGGAGTCTAATGAAAAACTGTTTTTT. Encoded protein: CASSLVLQESNEKLFF.

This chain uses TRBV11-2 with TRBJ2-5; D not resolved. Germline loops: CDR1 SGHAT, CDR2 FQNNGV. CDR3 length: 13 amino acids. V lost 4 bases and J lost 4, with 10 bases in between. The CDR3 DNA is TGTGCCAGCAGCTCGCCCGGCGGAGAGACCCAGTACTTC. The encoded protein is CASSSPGGETQYF.

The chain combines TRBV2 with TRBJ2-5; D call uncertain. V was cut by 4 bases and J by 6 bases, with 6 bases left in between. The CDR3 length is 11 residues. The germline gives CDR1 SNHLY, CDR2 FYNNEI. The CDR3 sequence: CASSGAKTQYF. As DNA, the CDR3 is TGTGCCAGCAGTGGCGCGAAGACCCAGTACTTC.

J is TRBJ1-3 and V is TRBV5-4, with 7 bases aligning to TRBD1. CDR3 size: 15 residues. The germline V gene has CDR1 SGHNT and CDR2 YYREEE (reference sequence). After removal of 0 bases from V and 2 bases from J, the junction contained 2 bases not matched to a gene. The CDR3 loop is CASSLDRGTGNTIYF. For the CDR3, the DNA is TGTGCCAGCAGCTTGGACAGGGGAACTGGAAACACCATATATTTT.

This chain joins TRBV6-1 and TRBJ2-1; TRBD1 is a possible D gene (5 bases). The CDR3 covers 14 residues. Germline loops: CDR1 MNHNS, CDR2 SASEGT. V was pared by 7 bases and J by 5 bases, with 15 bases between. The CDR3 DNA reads TGTGCCAGCAAGCCCAGGACACGAAACAATGAGCAGTTCTTC. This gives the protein CASKPRTRNNEQFF.

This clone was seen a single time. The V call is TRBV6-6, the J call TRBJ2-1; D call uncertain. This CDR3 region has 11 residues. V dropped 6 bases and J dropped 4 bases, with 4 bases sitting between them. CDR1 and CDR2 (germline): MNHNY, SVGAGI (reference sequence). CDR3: CASSQYNEQFF. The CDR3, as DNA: TGTGCCAGCAGCCAATACAATGAGCAGTTCTTC.

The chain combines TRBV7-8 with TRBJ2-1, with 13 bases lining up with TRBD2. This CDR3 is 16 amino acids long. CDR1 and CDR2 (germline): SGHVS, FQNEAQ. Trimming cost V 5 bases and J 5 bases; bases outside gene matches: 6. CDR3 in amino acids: CASSPGLAGANNEQFF. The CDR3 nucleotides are TGTGCCAGCAGCCCCGGACTAGCGGGGGCCAACAATGAGCAGTTCTTC.

The CDR3 loop is CASRNTGSYEQYF. CDR3 DNA sequence: TGTGCCAGCAGGAATACCGGCTCCTACGAGCAGTACTTC. The chain carries TRBV6-6 and TRBJ2-7, with D uncertain. This CDR3 contains 13 residues. V lost 6 bases and J lost 0, with 9 bases in between. The germline V gene encodes CDR1 MNHNY and CDR2 SVGAGI (reference sequence).